The 24 T cell receptor beta chains listed next were all sequenced from one sample in a study of cytomegalovirus exposure and HLA in healthy donors. PCR employed 60 Vbeta and 13 Jbeta primers. The protocol was immunoSEQ multiplex PCR, while the TCRdb copy is restricted to in-frame clones and leaves out a portion. The repertoire has fewer than 200,000 clones, roughly 8.7% of them found once; the top ten carry 1% to 1.5%. The sequenced sample consisted of PBMCs. The receptors stem from a woman aged 25-40 years in good health and CMV-seropositive.

This clone was detected ten times or more. This chain joins TRBV27 and TRBJ1-4; D ambiguous. The CDR3 spans 15 residues. Per germline, CDR1 MNHEY and CDR2 SMNVEV (reference sequence). V was clipped by 0 bases and J by 2 bases, with 7 bases between them. For the CDR3, the DNA is TGTGCCAGCAGTTTATCACGGGGTACTAATGAAAAACTGTTTTTT. Protein product: CASSLSRGTNEKLFF.

The rearrangement links TRBV11-2 to TRBJ1-2; D possibly corresponds to TRBD1 (6 bases). Germline CDR1 is SGHAT and CDR2 is FQNNGV. CDR3 length equals 16 residues. Trimming removed 1 base at V and 6 bases at J, with 18 bases between. Here the CDR3 reads CASSLAGGAVVDGYTF. The DNA for the CDR3 is TGTGCCAGCAGCTTAGCGGGGGGCGCGGTGGTTGATGGCTACACCTTC.

V and J are TRBV6-5 and TRBJ2-7; D is possibly TRBD2 (6 bases). Looked up from germline, CDR1 is MNHEY and CDR2 is SVGAGI. The V and J ends lost 11 bases and 0 bases respectively, with 17 bases between them. This CDR3 comprises 14 residues. This CDR3 reads CACSLSGGSYEQYF. The CDR3 nucleotides read TGTGCCTGCTCCCTTAGCGGAGGCTCCTACGAGCAGTACTTC.

The chain is built from TRBV4-1 and TRBJ2-5, with 7 positions matching TRBD2. The J segment lost 5 bases and the V segment lost 2 bases, leaving 5 bases of the junction unmatched. The CDR3 is made up of 14 amino acids. Germline V gene lookup returns CDR1 MGHRA and CDR2 YSYEKL. The CDR3 reads CASSQPGGRETQYF. The CDR3, as DNA: TGCGCCAGCAGCCAACCGGGGGGTAGGGAGACCCAGTACTTC.

This clone appeared a few times. The chain combines TRBV6-1 with TRBJ1-2, with 7 bases fitting TRBD1. Trimming removed 6 bases from V and 6 bases from J; junction bases left unmatched: 4. Germline-derived CDR1 and CDR2 are MNHNS and SASEGT. The CDR3 runs to 12 residues. CDR3 sequence reads: CASSLQGHGYTF. The DNA for the CDR3 is TGTGCCAGCAGCCTACAGGGGCATGGCTACACCTTC.

In its sample, this clone was seen a few times. The chain has TRBV5-1 and TRBJ2-4; tentative D call: TRBD1 (6 bases). Trimming pared 4 bases from V and 0 bases from J, leaving 23 bases between. CDR1 and CDR2 (germline): SGHRS, YFSETQ. The CDR3 loop spans 19 amino acids. The CDR3 region is CASSPPITGNFLAKNIQYF. The DNA of the CDR3 is TGCGCCAGCAGCCCGCCCATCACAGGGAACTTTCTAGCCAAAAACATTCAGTACTTC. The entire variable domain, with the rest obtained from reference TRBV5-1 and TRBJ2-4, is as follows: KAGVTQTPRYLIKTRGQQVTLSCSPISGHRSVSWYQQTPGQGLQFLFEYFSETQRNKGNFPGRFSGRQFSNSRSEMNVSTLELGDSALYLCASSPPITGNFLAKNIQYFGAGTRLSVL.

This clone has ten or more counts. The genes are TRBV7-6 and TRBJ1-1; tentatively, D is TRBD1 (6 bases). The germline V gene encodes CDR1 SGHVS and CDR2 FNYEAQ. V was shortened by 4 bases and J by 3 bases, with 9 bases between the two germline ends. The CDR3 covers 13 residues. CDR3 sequence reads: CASSSGTYTEAFF. In nucleotides, the CDR3 is TGTGCCAGCAGCTCCGGGACATACACTGAAGCTTTCTTT.

The chain couples TRBV2 to TRBJ1-1, with D perhaps TRBD1 (6 bases). Germline CDR1 is SNHLY and CDR2 is FYNNEI. The CDR3 has 15 amino acids. The V end was cut by 5 bases, the J end by 1 base, with 14 bases between. The CDR3 sequence: CASSFSGARNTEAFF. As DNA, the CDR3 is TGTGCCAGCAGTTTTTCAGGGGCCAGGAACACTGAAGCTTTCTTT.

This clone was seen a few times. The chain recombines TRBV5-6 with TRBJ1-5; no reliable D call. CDR3 length: 13 residues. Germline V gene sequence: CDR1 SGHDT, CDR2 YYEEEE. Trimming cost V 0 bases and J 8 bases, with 9 bases left between them. The DNA of the CDR3 is TGTGCCAGCAGCTTGGGCGGTTCGGAGCCCCAGCATTTT. This codes for CASSLGGSEPQHF.

A note on this clone: No conserved phenylalanine or tryptophan ends this CDR3, so it is likely a read error. Written as DNA, the CDR3 is TGTGCCAGCACGGAAGCGGCGTCATACGAGCAGTACTTA. It codes for CASTEAASYEQYL. The chain carries TRBV6-5 and TRBJ2-7; weak D call: TRBD2 (5 bases). V was pared by 7 bases and J by 4 bases, with 14 bases between. Germline V gene lookup returns CDR1 MNHEY and CDR2 SVGAGI. The CDR3 runs 13 residues.

This clone was observed a few times. The chain combines TRBV7-9 with TRBJ1-2; no definite D call. Trimming removed 2 bases at V and 7 bases at J, with 11 bases between. The CDR3 contains 13 residues. Germline lookup yields CDR1 SEHNR and CDR2 FQNEAQ (reference sequence). The chain's CDR3 is CASSLHGSFGYTF. The CDR3 bases are TGTGCCAGCAGCTTACACGGGTCGTTTGGCTACACCTTC.

This clone occurred a few times. The chain joins TRBV25-1 to TRBJ1-3, with D possibly matching TRBD1 (5 bases). V was pared by 10 bases and J by 2 bases, with 12 bases between. This CDR3 has 13 residues. In germline, CDR1 is MGHDK, CDR2 SYGVNS. This CDR3 is CATAPRAGNTIYF. CDR3 nucleotide sequence: TGTGCCACTGCCCCCAGGGCTGGAAACACCATATATTTT. Filled out from reference TRBV25-1 and TRBJ1-3, the complete variable domain reads EADIYQTPRYLVIGTGKKITLECSQTMGHDKMYWYQQDPGMELHLIHYSYGVNSTEKGDLSSESTVSRIRTEHFPLTLESARPSHTSQYLCATAPRAGNTIYFGEGSWLTVV.

The CDR3 here is CAWSVGGARWPQHF. The CDR3 DNA is TGTGCCTGGAGTGTCGGGGGGGCTCGGTGGCCCCAGCATTTT. V usage is TRBV30 and J usage is TRBJ1-5; tentative D call: TRBD1 (6 bases). The germline V and J ends were trimmed by 0 bases and 9 bases, with 15 bases remaining between them. The CDR3 loop spans 14 amino acids. Germline assignment: CDR1 GTSNPN and CDR2 SVGIG (reference sequence).

The chain joins TRBV5-1 to TRBJ2-7; 8 bases are a match to TRBD2. Germline CDR1 SGHRS, CDR2 YFSETQ. The CDR3 has 16 amino acids. Trimming at V came to 4 bases and at J to 2 bases, leaving 11 bases not matched to a gene. The CDR3 loop reads CASSVSGNKSPYEQYF. DNA of the CDR3: TGCGCCAGCAGCGTTAGCGGGAACAAAAGCCCCTACGAGCAGTACTTC.

The chain combines TRBV25-1 with TRBJ2-7; 9 nucleotides agree with TRBD1. The CDR3 runs 14 residues. CDR1 and CDR2 from the germline V gene are MGHDK and SYGVNS. V trimming: 1 base; J trimming: 5 bases; junction bases outside the gene matches: 3. The CDR3 DNA is TGTGCCAGCAGTGAATTTACAGGGGGCAACGAGCAGTACTTC. It codes for CASSEFTGGNEQYF.

This clone has only a few counts. This chain uses TRBV2 with TRBJ1-1; D is possibly TRBD1 (6 bases). Trimming left V 7 bases short and J 1 base short, with 10 bases between. This CDR3 is built from 13 residues. CDR1 is SNHLY and CDR2 is FYNNEI in the germline V gene. CDR3 sequence: CASILQGNTEAFF. The CDR3 DNA sequence: TGTGCCAGCATCCTACAGGGGAACACTGAAGCTTTCTTT.

The chain joins TRBV11-2 to TRBJ1-1; D gene uncertain. V was clipped by 1 base and J by 1 base, with 10 bases between them. CDR3 length equals 15 residues. Germline V gene sequence: CDR1 SGHAT, CDR2 FQNNGV. DNA of the CDR3: TGTGCCAGCAGCTTAGTCATAGAGAGGAACACTGAAGCTTTCTTT. It specifies CASSLVIERNTEAFF.

Worth noting for this clone: Sequence at one end of the junction differs from germline and may be a read error. The chain recombines TRBV6-1 with TRBJ2-7; D is undetermined. This CDR3 is 10 amino acids long. Germline V CDR1 and CDR2: MNHNS, SASEGT. CDR3 nucleotides: TGTGCCAGCAGTGAACAAGGTGTGAGGTGG. Amino acid sequence: CASSEQGVRW.

This rearrangement joins TRBV7-6 to TRBJ2-7; 8 bases fit TRBD1. The CDR3 spans 17 residues. V lost 3 bases, J lost 1 base, and 11 bases stayed unmatched. Looked up from germline, CDR1 is SGHVS and CDR2 is FNYEAQ. CDR3 residues: CASSFEDRGPQSYEQYF. The DNA for the CDR3 is TGTGCCAGCAGCTTTGAAGACAGGGGCCCTCAATCCTACGAGCAGTACTTC. Full variable domain (remainder filled in from reference TRBV7-6 and TRBJ2-7): GAGVSQSPRYKVTKRGQDVALRCDPISGHVSLYWYRQALGQGPEFLTYFNYEAQQDKSGLPNDRFSAERPEGSISTLTIQRTEQRDSAMYRCASSFEDRGPQSYEQYFGPGTRLTVT.

This chain connects TRBV12-5 to TRBJ2-3; TRBD2 aligns across 9 bases. This CDR3 is built from 15 residues. The V segment lost 6 bases and the J segment 5 bases; nucleotides outside the gene matches: 9. Germline V gene lookup returns CDR1 LGHNT and CDR2 FRNRAP. This chain's CDR3 is CASGTGTSSKDTQYF. For the CDR3, the DNA is TGTGCTAGTGGAACCGGGACTAGCTCCAAAGATACGCAGTATTTT.

This clone was seen more than once but under ten times. J is TRBJ1-1 and V is TRBV6-1; a weak D match, TRBD1 (5 bases). This CDR3 comprises 13 residues. Germline CDR1 reads MNHNS; CDR2 reads SASEGT. The germline V and J ends were trimmed by 3 bases and 1 base, with 6 bases remaining between them. The CDR3 loop reads CASSEGPNTEAFF. CDR3 in DNA: TGTGCCAGCAGTGAGGGGCCGAACACTGAAGCTTTCTTT.

The gene calls are TRBV27 and TRBJ2-7; D gene ambiguous. CDR3 length equals 14 residues. The V gene lost 5 bases and the J gene lost 4 bases, with 15 bases spanning the gap. Germline V gives CDR1 MNHEY, CDR2 SMNVEV (reference sequence). The CDR3 loop reads CASSPRAELYEQYF. The CDR3 region has the DNA TGTGCCAGCAGTCCGCGCGCGGAGCTTTACGAGCAGTACTTC.

This rearrangement joins TRBV5-1 to TRBJ2-3; D perhaps matches TRBD2 (7 bases). Trimming stripped 4 bases from V and 0 bases from J, with 15 bases between. There are 16 residues in the CDR3. The germline V gene has CDR1 SGHRS and CDR2 YFSETQ. Here the CDR3 reads CASSQEAGASTDTQYF. CDR3 sequence (DNA): TGCGCCAGCAGCCAGGAGGCGGGGGCTAGCACAGATACGCAGTATTTT.

A few counts support this clone. The genes are TRBV4-1 and TRBJ2-6, with D possibly matching TRBD1 (6 bases). CDR1 is MGHRA, CDR2 YSYEKL, per germline. The CDR3 loop spans 17 amino acids. Trimming removed 5 bases from V and 4 bases from J, with 18 bases in between. CDR3 residues: CASSWIPGVSGANVLTF. The CDR3, as DNA: TGCGCCAGCAGCTGGATACCAGGGGTATCGGGGGCCAACGTCCTGACTTTC.